The T cell receptor beta chain under discussion was sequenced for a study of shared clonotypes between healthy human individuals (dated by TCRdb to 2020 to 2022). Background on the whole study: A couple of women and a few men aged 18 to 49 years were included in the cohort. For each donor, CD4 naive and CD4 memory were each run on three plates, CD8 naive on two plates, and CD8 memory on one plate. To estimate repertoire size and how much clonotype sharing occurs between individuals, the study deeply sequenced the blood TCR repertoires of roughly 5 healthy adults. To increase sequencing depth and limit assay-specific biases, different laboratories used diverse techniques to prepare libraries and sequence TCR repertoires. Per donor, leukapheresis produced somewhere between about 0.94 and 10 billion PBMCs. What the study reported, not specific to this receptor: Sampling was restricted to blood, and TCR repertoires in tissue are likely to differ from TCR repertoires in blood. Compared with non-shared clonotypes, clonotypes shared by all four sorted-subset donors had higher generation probabilities. Pairwise subsampling led to the expectation that sequencing depth would affect the degree of clonotype sharing among donors. Sharing across a few donors was observed for approximately 4.6% of naive CD4, about 4% of naive CD8, 2% to 2.5% of memory CD4, and roughly 0.4% of memory CD8 clonotypes. The genetic and exposure-history diversity represented was limited by the small number of donors. Even with the large sequencing depth, rarefaction of the sorted-subset datasets indicated that sequencing was incomplete. Estimated clonotype richness was generally larger for naive than for memory subsets.

In the case of this clone: The specificity of this receptor is unknown. No base quality information exists; no much larger clone differs at one position.

TCR CDR3 regions were amplified from genomic DNA by multiplex PCR using the deep immunoSEQ assay. Extracted genomic DNA from each cell subset was distributed evenly across all wells of several immunoSEQ 96-well plates, and each plate was treated as a replicate. For sorted subsets, roughly 200 ng of genomic DNA, equivalent to 30,000 or so T cell genomes, went into each replicate PCR. Purified libraries were quantified with a Qubit 3.0 fluorometer, sized on a Bioanalyzer 2100, and re-quantified with the KAPA Library Quantification kit. Each immunoSEQ 96-well plate was sequenced on its own single-read 150-cycle Illumina NextSeq 550 flow cell. In the paper's pipeline: Because the immunoSEQ output included only junctional sequences and no quality scores, the filtering could not be the same as the filtering used for full-length reads. Sequences were annotated with PyIR, a Python wrapper for IgBLAST v1.9, using IMGT germline references to assign V/J genes and CDR3. Reads were removed for weak V/J assignments (E-value above 1e-6), missing CDR3, stop codons, out-of-frame junctions, or ambiguous translated residues. V3J clonotypes were defined as sequences sharing the same inferred V gene, J gene, and CDR3 amino acid sequence. Percentage overlap between repertoires was calculated by dividing the number of shared unique clonotypes by the size of the smaller repertoire. RTK rarefaction, the Chao1 estimator, and Recon v2.1 estimates of unobserved clonotypes were used to assess repertoire richness. For all TCRbeta clonotypes obtained by the gDNA method from several donors, generation probabilities were computed with OLGA. The source is immuneACCESS, and TCRdb retained only in-frame sequences with V and J called. Part of the clones is not carried over; for the studies checked, unresolved V genes explain less than half of this, and the remainder is unexplained. The DNA was the basis for D and trimming; V, J and clone size are from that table. This sample holds over a million clones; more than 65% were observed only once. The ten largest account for about 1.5% of the sample.

Donors were healthy HIV-negative adults with no recently reported acute infections or vaccinations. Every donor was a Caucasian adult residing in Nashville, Tennessee, USA. CD4+ T cells were enriched by magnetic negative selection; naive cells were then positively selected on CD45RA, and the negative fraction formed the memory subset. After blood collection by leukapheresis, PBMCs were isolated using Ficoll-Histopaque density gradient centrifugation and then cryopreserved in the vapor phase of liquid nitrogen. Purity and quantity of every magnetically sorted T cell population were checked by analytical flow cytometry. Each sorted fraction had its genomic DNA isolated and then quantified by UV absorbance on a Nanodrop 2000c. The TCR comes from a man aged 18 to 30 in good health. Sequencing used memory CD4+ T cells sorted from blood. The cell subset or site label here, explained by the study, means: CD45RA-negative fraction.

The nucleotide sequence is given as TGTGCCAGCAGCTTAGTAGCCAAAATAACGAACACCGGGGAGCTGTTTTTT. It specifies CASSLVAKITNTGELFF. The chain couples TRBV7-9 to TRBJ2-2; no D segment can be confidently identified. At the junction V is shortened by 1 base and J by 0 bases, with 12 bases in between. The CDR3 spans 17 residues, from the cysteine through the phenylalanine. Just CDR3 DNA is preserved here, 51 bases in frame from base 1. CDR1 SEHNR and CDR2 FQNEAQ were looked up in the germline V gene (reference sequence). The CDR3 plus the reference TRBV7-9 and TRBJ2-2 genes for the other parts give the full variable domain: DTGVSQNPRHKITKRGQNVTFRCDPISEHNRLYWYRQTLGQGPEFLTYFQNEAQLEKSRLLSDRFSAERPKGSFSTLEIQRTEQGDSAMYLCASSLVAKITNTGELFFGEGSRLTVL.